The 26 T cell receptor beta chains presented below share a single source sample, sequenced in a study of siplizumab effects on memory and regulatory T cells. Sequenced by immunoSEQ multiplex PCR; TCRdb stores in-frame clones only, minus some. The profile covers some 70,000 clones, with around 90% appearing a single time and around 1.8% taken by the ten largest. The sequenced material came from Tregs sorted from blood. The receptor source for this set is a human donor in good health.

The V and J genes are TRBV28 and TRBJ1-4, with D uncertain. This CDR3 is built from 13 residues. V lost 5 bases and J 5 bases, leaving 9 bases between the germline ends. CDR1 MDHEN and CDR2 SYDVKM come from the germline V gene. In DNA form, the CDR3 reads TGTGCCAGCAGTGATGTTTCAAATGAAAAACTGTTTTTT. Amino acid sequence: CASSDVSNEKLFF.

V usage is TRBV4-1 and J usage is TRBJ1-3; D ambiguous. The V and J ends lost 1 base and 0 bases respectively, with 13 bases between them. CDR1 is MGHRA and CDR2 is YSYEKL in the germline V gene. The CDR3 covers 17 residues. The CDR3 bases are TGCGCCAGCAGCCAAGGGAGAGCCCGCCACTCTGGAAACACCATATATTTT. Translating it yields CASSQGRARHSGNTIYF.

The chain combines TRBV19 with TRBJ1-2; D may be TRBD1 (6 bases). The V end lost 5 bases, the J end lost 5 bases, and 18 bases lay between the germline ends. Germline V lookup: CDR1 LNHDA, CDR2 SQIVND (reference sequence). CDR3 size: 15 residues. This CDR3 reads CASSLSLQGWYGYTF. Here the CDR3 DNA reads TGTGCCAGTAGTCTATCACTGCAGGGGTGGTATGGCTACACCTTC. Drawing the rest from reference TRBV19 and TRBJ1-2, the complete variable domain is DGGITQSPKYLFRKEGQNVTLSCEQNLNHDAMYWYRQDPGQGLRLIYYSQIVNDFQKGDIAEGYSVSREKKESFPLTVTSAQKNPTAFYLCASSLSLQGWYGYTFGSGTRLTVV.

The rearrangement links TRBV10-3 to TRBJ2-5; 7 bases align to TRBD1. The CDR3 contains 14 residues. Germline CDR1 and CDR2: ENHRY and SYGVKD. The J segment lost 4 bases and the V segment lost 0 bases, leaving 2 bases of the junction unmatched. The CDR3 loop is CAISESGQLETQYF. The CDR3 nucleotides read TGTGCCATCAGTGAGTCGGGACAGTTAGAGACCCAGTACTTC.

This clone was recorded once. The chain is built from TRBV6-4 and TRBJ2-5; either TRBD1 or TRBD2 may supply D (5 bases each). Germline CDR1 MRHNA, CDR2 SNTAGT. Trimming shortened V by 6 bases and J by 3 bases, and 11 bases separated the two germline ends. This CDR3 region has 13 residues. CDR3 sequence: CASSLEGKETQYF. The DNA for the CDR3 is TGTGCCAGCAGCCTTGAGGGGAAAGAGACCCAGTACTTC.

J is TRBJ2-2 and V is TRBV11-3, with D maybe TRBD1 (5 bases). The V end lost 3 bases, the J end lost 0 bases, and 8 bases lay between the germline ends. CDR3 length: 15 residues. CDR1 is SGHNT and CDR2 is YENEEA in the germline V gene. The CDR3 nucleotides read TGTGCCAGCAGCTTCCACAGGACGAACACCGGGGAGCTGTTTTTT. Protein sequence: CASSFHRTNTGELFF.

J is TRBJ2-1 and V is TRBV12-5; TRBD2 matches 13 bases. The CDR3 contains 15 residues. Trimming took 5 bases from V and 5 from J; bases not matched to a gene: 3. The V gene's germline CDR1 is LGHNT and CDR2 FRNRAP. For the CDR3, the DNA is TGTGCTAGTGGTGTCGGGACTAGCGGGGACAATGAGCAGTTCTTC. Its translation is CASGVGTSGDNEQFF. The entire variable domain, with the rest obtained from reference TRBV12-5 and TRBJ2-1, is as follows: DARVTQTPRHKVTEMGQEVTMRCQPILGHNTVFWYRQTMMQGLELLAYFRNRAPLDDSGMPKDRFSAEMPDATLATLKIQPSEPRDSAVYFCASGVGTSGDNEQFFGPGTRLTVL.

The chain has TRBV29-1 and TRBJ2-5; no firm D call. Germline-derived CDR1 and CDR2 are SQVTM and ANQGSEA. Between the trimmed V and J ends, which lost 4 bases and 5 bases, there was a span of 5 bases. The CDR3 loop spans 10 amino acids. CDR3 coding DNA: TGCAGCGTTGGCGTCGAGACCCAGTACTTC. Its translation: CSVGVETQYF.

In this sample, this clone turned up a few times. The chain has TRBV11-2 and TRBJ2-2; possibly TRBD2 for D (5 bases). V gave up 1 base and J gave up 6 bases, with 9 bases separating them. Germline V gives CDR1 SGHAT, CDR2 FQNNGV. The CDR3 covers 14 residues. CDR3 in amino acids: CASSLVAGSGELFF. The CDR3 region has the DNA TGTGCCAGCAGCTTAGTGGCGGGTTCCGGGGAGCTGTTTTTT.

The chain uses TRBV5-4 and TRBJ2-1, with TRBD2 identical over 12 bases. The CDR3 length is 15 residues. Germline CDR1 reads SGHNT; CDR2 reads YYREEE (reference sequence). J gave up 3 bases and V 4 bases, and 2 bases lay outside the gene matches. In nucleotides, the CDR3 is TGTGCCAGCAGCGTGACTAGCGGGAGCTACAATGAGCAGTTCTTC. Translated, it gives CASSVTSGSYNEQFF.

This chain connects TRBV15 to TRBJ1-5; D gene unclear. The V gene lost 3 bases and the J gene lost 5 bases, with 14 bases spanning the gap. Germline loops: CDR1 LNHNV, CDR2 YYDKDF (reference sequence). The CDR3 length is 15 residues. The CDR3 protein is CATSSIDRPHQPQHF. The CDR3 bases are TGTGCCACCAGCAGCATCGATAGGCCCCATCAGCCCCAGCATTTT.

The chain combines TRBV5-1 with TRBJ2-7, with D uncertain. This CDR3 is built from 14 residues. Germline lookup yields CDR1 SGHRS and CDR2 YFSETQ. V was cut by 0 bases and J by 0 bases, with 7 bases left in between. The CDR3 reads CASSLGHSSYEQYF. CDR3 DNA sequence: TGCGCCAGCAGCTTGGGACATTCCTCCTACGAGCAGTACTTC.

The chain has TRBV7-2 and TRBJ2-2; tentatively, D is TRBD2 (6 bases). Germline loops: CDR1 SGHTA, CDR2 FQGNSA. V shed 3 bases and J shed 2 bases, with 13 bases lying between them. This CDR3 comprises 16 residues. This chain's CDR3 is CASSLTGRPNTGELFF. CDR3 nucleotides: TGTGCCAGCAGCTTGACCGGGAGACCTAACACCGGGGAGCTGTTTTTT.

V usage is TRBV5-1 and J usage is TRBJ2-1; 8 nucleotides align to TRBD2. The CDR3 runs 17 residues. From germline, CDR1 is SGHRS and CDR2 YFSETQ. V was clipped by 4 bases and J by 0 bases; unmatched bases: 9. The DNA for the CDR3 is TGCGCCAGCAGCCCCAGGACTAGCTCGGTCTCCTACAATGAGCAGTTCTTC. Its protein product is CASSPRTSSVSYNEQFF.

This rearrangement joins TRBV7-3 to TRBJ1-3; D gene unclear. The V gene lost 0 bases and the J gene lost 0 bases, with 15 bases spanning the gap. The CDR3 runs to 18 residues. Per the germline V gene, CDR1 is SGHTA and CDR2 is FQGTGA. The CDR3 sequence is CASSLTAGGGFSGNTIYF. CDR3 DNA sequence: TGTGCCAGCAGCTTAACTGCGGGAGGCGGGTTCTCTGGAAACACCATATATTTT.

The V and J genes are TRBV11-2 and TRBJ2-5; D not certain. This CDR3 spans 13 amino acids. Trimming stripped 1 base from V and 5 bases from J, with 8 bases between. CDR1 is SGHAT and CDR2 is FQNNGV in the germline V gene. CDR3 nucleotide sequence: TGTGCCAGCAGCTTAGGTAACTTGGAGACCCAGTACTTC. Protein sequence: CASSLGNLETQYF.

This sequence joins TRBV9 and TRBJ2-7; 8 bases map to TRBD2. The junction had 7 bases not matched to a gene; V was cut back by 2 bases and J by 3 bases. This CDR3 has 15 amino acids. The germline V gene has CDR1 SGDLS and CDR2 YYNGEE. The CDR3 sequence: CASSVRASGLYEQYF. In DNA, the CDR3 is TGTGCCAGCAGCGTTAGGGCTAGCGGGCTCTACGAGCAGTACTTC.

CDR3 sequence (DNA): TGCGCCAGCAGCCCAGCACTGGGGTCCACTTTGGAGTATTTT. Translating gives CASSPALGSTLEYF. The rearrangement uses TRBV4-1 and TRBJ2-3; D is uncertain. The germline gives CDR1 MGHRA, CDR2 YSYEKL. Trimming stripped 4 bases from V and 13 bases from J, with 21 bases between. This CDR3 contains 14 residues.

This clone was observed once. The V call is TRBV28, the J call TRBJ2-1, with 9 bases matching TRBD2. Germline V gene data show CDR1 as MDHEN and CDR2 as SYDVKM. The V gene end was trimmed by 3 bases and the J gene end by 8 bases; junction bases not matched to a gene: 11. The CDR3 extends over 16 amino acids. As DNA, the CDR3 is TGTGCCAGCAGTTTCCGGGGTAGCGGGAGTCTGCATGAGCAGTTCTTC. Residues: CASSFRGSGSLHEQFF.

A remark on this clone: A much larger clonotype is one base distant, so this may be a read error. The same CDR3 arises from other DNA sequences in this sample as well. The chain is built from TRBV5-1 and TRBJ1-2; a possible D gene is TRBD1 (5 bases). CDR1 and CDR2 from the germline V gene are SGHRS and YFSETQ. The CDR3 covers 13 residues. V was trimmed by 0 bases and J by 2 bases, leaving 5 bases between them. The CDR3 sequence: CASSLGQNYGYTF. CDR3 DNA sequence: TGCGCCAGCAGCTTGGGACAGAACTATGGCTACACCTTC.

CDR3 protein: CASSLFSRASSYEQYF. The CDR3 DNA is TGCGCCAGCAGCTTGTTCTCTCGGGCCTCGTCCTACGAGCAGTACTTC. This chain connects TRBV5-1 to TRBJ2-5; D unresolved. Matching the DNA end better, TRBJ2-7 makes the J call doubtful. There are 16 residues in the CDR3. The germline V gene encodes CDR1 SGHRS and CDR2 YFSETQ.

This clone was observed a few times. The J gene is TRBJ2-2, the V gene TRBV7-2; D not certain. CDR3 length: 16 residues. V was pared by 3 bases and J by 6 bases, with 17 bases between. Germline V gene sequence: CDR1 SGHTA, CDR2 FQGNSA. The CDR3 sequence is CASSLLPAPYSGELFF. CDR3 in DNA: TGTGCCAGCAGCTTGCTCCCGGCTCCGTATTCCGGGGAGCTGTTTTTT.

The CDR3 here is CASSTGQGPYEQYF. The CDR3 DNA reads TGTGCCAGCAGTACGGGACAGGGACCCTACGAGCAGTACTTC. This chain uses TRBV2 with TRBJ2-7; 9 positions agree with TRBD1. Per the germline V gene, CDR1 is SNHLY and CDR2 is FYNNEI. The V and J ends lost 5 bases and 2 bases, in that order; junction bases with no gene match: 4. The CDR3 consists of 14 residues.

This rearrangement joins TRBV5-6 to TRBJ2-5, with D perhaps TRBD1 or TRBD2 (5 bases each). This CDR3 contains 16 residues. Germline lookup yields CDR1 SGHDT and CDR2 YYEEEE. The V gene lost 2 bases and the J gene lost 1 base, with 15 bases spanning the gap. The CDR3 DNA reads TGTGCCAGCAGCTTTTTCGGGGCGTACACCCAAGAGACCCAGTACTTC. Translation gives CASSFFGAYTQETQYF.

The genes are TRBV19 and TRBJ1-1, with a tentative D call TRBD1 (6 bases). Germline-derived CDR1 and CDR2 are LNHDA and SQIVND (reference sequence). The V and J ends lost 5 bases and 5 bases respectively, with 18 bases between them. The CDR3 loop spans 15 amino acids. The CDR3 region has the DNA TGTGCCAGTAGTCCACAGGGTACCGGGGTGACTGAAGCTTTCTTT. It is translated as CASSPQGTGVTEAFF.

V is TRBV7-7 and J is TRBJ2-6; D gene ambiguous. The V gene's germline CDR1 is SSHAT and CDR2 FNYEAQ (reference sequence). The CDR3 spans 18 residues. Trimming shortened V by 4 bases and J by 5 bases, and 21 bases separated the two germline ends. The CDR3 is CASSSSRVPQSRANVLTF. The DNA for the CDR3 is TGTGCCAGCAGCTCCTCGAGAGTGCCACAAAGTCGGGCCAACGTCCTGACTTTC.